This T cell receptor beta chain appears in the sequencing data of a study of T cell changes during pregnancy in multiple sclerosis. This CDR3 is 17 amino acids long. J lost 2 bases, V lost 1 base, and 6 bases had no gene match. CDR1 and CDR2 (germline): SEHNR, FQNEAQ (reference sequence). Repertoires were generated with immunoSEQ multiplex PCR, while TCRdb's copy carries only in-frame clones and drops some. The data hold more than 55,000 clones, with approximately 90% observed a single time. This TCR was sampled from a female donor with multiple sclerosis, enrolled in a pregnancy study. The sequences come from peripheral blood, collected in the second trimester of pregnancy. This chain links TRBV7-9 with TRBJ2-1; TRBD1 aligns across 9 bases. The CDR3 coding sequence is TGTGCCAGCAGCTTAGAGTCGGACAGGGGACCCTACAATGAGCAGTTCTTC. It specifies CASSLESDRGPYNEQFF.